This T cell receptor (beta chain) was documented in a study of OX40 agonist ivuxolimab in advanced cancers. About the study: Dose-escalation patients had hepatocellular carcinoma, melanoma, renal cell or head and neck cancer. Findings and limits, study-wide: Compared with others, partial responders at 0.1-3.0 mg/kg displayed clonal expansion among the lowest.

Trimming removed 8 bases at V and 2 bases at J, with 14 bases between. Germline CDR1 is SGHKS and CDR2 is YYEKEE (reference sequence). The CDR3 has 14 residues. As regards this clone: Its target is unknown.

Assay: immunoSEQ multiplex PCR; the TCRdb copy retains only in-frame clones and omits some. The repertoire holds 49,000 or so clones, with approximately 90% as singletons. The chain employs TRBV5-5 and TRBJ2-1; tentative D call: TRBD1 (6 bases). The clonotype was recovered from an adult with an advanced solid tumor such as melanoma, head and neck, liver or kidney cancer. Specimen: CD4+ or CD8+ T cells sorted from blood, collected in a trial of the OX40 agonist ivuxolimab. CDR3 sequence (DNA): TGTGCCAGTGATAAGGGGGATACCTACAATGAGCAGTTCTTC. Translating gives CASDKGDTYNEQFF.